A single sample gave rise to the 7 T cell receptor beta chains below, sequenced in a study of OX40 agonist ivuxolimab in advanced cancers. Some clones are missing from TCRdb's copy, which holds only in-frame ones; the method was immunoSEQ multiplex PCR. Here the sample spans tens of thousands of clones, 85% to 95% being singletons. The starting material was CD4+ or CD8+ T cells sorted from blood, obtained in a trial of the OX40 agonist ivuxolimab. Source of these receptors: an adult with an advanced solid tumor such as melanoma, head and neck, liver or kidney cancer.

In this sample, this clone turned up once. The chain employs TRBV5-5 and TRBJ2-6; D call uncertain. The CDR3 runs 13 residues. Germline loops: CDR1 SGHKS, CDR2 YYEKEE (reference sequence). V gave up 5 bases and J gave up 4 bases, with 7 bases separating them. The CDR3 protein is CASSFQGANVLTF. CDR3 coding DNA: TGTGCCAGCAGTTTTCAGGGGGCCAACGTCCTGACTTTC.

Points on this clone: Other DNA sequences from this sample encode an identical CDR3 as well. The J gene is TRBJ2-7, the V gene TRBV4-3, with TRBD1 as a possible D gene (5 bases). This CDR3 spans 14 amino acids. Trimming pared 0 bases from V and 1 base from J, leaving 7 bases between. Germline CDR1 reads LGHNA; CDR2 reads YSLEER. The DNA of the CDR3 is TGCGCCAGCAGCCAAGACAGGGTGTCCTACGAGCAGTACTTC. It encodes CASSQDRVSYEQYF.

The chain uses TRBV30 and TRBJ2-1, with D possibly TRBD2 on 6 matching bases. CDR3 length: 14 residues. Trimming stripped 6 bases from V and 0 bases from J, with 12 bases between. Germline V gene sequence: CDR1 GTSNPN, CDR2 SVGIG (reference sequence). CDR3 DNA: TGTGCCTGTTCGGTCGGGAGCTCCTACAATGAGCAGTTCTTC. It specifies CACSVGSSYNEQFF.

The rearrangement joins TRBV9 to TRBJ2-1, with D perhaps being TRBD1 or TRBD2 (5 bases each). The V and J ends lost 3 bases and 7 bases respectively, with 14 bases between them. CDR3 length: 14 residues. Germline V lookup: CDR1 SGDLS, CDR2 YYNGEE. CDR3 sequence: CASSGGNLRNEQFF. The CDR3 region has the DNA TGTGCCAGCAGCGGGGGGAACTTGAGGAATGAGCAGTTCTTC.

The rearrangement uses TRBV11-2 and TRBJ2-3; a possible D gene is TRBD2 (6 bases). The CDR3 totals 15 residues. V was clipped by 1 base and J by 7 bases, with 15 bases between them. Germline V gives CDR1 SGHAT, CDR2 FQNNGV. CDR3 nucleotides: TGTGCCAGCAGCTTAGGGGGGGTCAAAACAAATACGCAGTATTTT. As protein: CASSLGGVKTNTQYF.

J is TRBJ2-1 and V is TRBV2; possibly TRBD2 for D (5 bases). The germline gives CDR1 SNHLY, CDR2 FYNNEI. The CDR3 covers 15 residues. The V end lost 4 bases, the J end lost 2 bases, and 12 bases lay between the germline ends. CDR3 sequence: CASSVERLAYNEQFF. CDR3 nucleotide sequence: TGTGCCAGCAGTGTAGAGCGGCTAGCCTACAATGAGCAGTTCTTC.

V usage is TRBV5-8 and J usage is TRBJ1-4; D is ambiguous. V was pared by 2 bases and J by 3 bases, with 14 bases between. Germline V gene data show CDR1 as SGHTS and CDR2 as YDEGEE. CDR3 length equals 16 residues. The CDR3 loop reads CASSFRGDNPNEKLFF. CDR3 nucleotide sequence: TGTGCCAGCAGCTTTCGAGGAGATAATCCTAATGAAAAACTGTTTTTT. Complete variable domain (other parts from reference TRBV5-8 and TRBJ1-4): EAGVTQSPTHLIKTRGQQATLRCSPISGHTSVYWYQQALGLGLQFLLWYDEGEERNRGNFPPRFSGRQFPNYSSELNVNALELEDSALYLCASSFRGDNPNEKLFFGSGTQLSVL.